This T cell receptor (beta chain) derives from a study of control samples from healthy donors and cancer patients (TCRdb year 2020). The library relied on the immunoSEQ multiplex PCR assay. In its TCRdb copy, this immuneACCESS table keeps in-frame sequences only and misses some clones. Where compared with another copy, unresolved V genes explain less than half of these, and the others have no known cause. A total of about 180,000 clones appear in this sample, about 90% of them only once. The ten most abundant clones make up approximately 1.4% of the sample. Relative to germline, V is 1 base shorter and J is 0 bases shorter, with 7 bases between their ends. The CDR1 and CDR2 encoded by the germline V gene are MNHEY and SVGEGT. The CDR3 runs 16 residues from the cysteine to the phenylalanine. The DNA shown is the 48-base CDR3, in frame from base 1. A remark on this clone: It lacks a known antigen. There are no base qualities to consult, and no much larger clone falls within one base.

Sequenced sample: blood. The receptor comes from a woman aged 45-65 years in good health. The chain employs TRBV6-2 or TRBV6-3 and TRBJ2-6, with no reliable assignment of the D segment. Here the CDR3 is given as CASSYFRSSGANVLTF. In nucleotides, the sequence is TGTGCCAGCAGTTACTTTCGCAGCTCTGGGGCCAACGTCCTGACTTTC.